This T cell receptor (beta chain) was retrieved from a study of blood T cell repertoires in COVID-19. The repertoire was sequenced with immunoSEQ multiplex PCR; TCRdb's copy has only in-frame clones and lacks some. The data contain about 180,000 clones, more than 75% of them singletons. The germline gives CDR1 SEHNR, CDR2 FQNEAQ (reference sequence). Trimming took 5 bases from V and 10 from J, leaving 15 bases between them. This CDR3 spans 14 amino acids. The V call is TRBV7-9, the J call TRBJ1-6, with D perhaps TRBD1 (6 bases). The sample comprised peripheral blood. The receptor's source is a person in their 70s with COVID-19, enrolled during active disease. The CDR3 DNA reads as TGTGCCAGCAGCCAAACAGGGTTCGAGTCACCCCTCCACTTT. Amino acid sequence: CASSQTGFESPLHF.